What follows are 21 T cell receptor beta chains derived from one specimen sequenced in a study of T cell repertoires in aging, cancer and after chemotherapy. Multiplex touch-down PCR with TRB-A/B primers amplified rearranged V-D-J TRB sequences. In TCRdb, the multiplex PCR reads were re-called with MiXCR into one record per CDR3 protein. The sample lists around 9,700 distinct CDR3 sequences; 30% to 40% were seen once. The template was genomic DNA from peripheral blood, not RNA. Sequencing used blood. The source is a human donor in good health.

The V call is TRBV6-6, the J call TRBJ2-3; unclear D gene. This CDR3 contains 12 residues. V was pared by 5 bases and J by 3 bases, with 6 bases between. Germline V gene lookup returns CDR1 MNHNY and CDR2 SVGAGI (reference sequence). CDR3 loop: CASSPTTDTQYF. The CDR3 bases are TGTGCCAGCAGTCCTACGACAGATACGCAGTATTTT.

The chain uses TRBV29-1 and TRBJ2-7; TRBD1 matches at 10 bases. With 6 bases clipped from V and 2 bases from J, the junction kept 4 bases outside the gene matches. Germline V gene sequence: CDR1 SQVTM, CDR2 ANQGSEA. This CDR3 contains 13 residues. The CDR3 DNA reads TGCAGCGTGGGGACAGGGGAACCCTACGAGCAGTACTTC. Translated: CSVGTGEPYEQYF.

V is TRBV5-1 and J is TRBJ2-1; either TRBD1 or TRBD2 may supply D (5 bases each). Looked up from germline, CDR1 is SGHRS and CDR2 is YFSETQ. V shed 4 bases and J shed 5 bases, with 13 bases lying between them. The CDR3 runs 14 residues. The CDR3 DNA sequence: TGCGCCAGCAGCGGATGGGACGGGAACAATGAGCAGTTCTTC. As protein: CASSGWDGNNEQFF.

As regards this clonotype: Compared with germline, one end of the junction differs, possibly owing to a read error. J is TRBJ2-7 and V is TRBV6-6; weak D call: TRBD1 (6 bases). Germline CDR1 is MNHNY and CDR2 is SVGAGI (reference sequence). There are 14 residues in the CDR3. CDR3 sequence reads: CASSYRDTAYKQYF. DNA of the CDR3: TGTGCCAGCAGTTACCGGGACACAGCCTACAAGCAGTACTTC.

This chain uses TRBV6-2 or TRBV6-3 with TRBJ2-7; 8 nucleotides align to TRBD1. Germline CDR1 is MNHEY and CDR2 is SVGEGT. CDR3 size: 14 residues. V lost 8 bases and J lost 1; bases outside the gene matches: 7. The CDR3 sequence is CASGRQGTSYEQYF. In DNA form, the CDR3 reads TGTGCCAGCGGAAGACAGGGGACTTCCTACGAGCAGTACTTC.

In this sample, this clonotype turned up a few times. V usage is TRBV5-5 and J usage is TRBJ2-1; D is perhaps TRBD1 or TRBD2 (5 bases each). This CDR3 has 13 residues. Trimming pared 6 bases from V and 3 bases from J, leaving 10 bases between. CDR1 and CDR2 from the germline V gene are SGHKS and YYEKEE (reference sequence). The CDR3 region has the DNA TGTGCCAGCAACTGGGACGGCTACAATGAGCAGTTCTTC. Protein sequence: CASNWDGYNEQFF.

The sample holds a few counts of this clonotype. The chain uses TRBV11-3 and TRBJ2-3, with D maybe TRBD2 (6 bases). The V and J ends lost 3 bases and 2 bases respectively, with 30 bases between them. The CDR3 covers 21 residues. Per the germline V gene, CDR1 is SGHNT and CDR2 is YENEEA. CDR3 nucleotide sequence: TGTGCCAGCAGCTTGGTTTCATGGGGGGACCCCAATGAACTGACCACAGATACGCAGTATTTT. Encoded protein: CASSLVSWGDPNELTTDTQYF. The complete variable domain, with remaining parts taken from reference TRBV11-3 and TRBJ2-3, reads EAGVVQSPRYKIIEKKQPVAFWCNPISGHNTLYWYLQNLGQGPELLIRYENEEAVDDSQLPKDRFSAERLKGVDSTLKIQPAELGDSAVYLCASSLVSWGDPNELTTDTQYFGPGTRLTVL.

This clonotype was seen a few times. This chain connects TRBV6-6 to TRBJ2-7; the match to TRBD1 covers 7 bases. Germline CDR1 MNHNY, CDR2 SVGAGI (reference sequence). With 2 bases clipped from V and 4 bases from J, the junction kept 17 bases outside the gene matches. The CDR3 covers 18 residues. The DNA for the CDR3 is TGTGCCAGCAGTTACACCTACCGGACTGGACAGGCGAGGTACGAGCAGTACTTC. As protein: CASSYTYRTGQARYEQYF.

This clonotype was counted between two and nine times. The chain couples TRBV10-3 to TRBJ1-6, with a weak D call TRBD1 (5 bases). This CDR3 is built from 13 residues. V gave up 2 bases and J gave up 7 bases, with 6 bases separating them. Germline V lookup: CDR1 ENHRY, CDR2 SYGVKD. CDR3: CAISERGNSPLHF. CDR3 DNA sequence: TGTGCCATCAGTGAGAGGGGAAATTCACCCCTCCACTTT.

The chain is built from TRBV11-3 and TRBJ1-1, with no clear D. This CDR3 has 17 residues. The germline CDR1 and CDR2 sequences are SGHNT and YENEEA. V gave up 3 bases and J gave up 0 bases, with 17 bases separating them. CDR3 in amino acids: CASSLVGSLAVNTEAFF. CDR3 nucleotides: TGTGCCAGCAGCTTGGTTGGCAGCTTGGCAGTGAACACTGAAGCTTTCTTT. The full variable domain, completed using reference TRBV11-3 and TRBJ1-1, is EAGVVQSPRYKIIEKKQPVAFWCNPISGHNTLYWYLQNLGQGPELLIRYENEEAVDDSQLPKDRFSAERLKGVDSTLKIQPAELGDSAVYLCASSLVGSLAVNTEAFFGQGTRLTVV.

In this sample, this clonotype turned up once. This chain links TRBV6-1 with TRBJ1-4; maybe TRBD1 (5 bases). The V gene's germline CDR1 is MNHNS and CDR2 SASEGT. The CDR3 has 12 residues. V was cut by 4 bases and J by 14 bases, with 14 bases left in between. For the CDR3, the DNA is TGTGCCAGCAGTGTGGGGGTACACGTTCTGTTTTTT. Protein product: CASSVGVHVLFF.

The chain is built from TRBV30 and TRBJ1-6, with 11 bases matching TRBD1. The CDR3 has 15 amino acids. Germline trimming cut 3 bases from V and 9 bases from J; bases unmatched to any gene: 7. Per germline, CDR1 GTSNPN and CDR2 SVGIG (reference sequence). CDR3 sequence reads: CAWSPGTGGLSPLHF. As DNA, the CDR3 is TGTGCCTGGAGCCCAGGGACAGGGGGACTTTCACCCCTCCACTTT.

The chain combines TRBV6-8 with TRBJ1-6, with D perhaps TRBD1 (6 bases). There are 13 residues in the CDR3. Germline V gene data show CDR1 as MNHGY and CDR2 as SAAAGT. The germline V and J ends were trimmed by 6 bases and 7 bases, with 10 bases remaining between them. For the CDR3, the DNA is TGTGCCAGCAGCGGGGGGCCCAATTCACCCCTCCACTTT. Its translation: CASSGGPNSPLHF.

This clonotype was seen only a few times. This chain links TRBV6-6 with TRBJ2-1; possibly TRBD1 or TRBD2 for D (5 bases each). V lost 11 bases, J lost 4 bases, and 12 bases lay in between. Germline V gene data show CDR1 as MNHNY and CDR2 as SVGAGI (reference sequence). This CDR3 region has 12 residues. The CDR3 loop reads CAVGDPYNEQFF. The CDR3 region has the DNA TGTGCCGTGGGGGACCCGTACAATGAGCAGTTCTTC.

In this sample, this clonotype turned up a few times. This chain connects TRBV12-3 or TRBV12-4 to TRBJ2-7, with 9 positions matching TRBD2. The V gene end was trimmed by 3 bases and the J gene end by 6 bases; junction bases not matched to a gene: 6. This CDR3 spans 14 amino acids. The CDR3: CASSLTGTSSEQYF. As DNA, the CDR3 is TGTGCCAGCAGTTTGACCGGGACTAGCTCCGAGCAGTACTTC.

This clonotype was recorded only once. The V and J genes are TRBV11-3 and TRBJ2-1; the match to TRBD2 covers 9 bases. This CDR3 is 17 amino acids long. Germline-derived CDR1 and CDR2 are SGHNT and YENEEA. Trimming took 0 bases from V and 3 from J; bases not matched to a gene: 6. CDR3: CASSLDLLAGLYNEQFF. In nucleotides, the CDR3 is TGTGCCAGCAGCTTAGATCTGCTAGCGGGGCTCTACAATGAGCAGTTCTTC.

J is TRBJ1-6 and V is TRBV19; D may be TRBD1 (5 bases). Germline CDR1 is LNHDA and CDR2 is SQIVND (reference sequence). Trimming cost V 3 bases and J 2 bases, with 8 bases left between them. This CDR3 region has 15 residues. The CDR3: CASSIRQTYNSPLHF. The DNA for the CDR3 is TGTGCCAGTAGTATTAGACAGACCTATAATTCACCCCTCCACTTT.

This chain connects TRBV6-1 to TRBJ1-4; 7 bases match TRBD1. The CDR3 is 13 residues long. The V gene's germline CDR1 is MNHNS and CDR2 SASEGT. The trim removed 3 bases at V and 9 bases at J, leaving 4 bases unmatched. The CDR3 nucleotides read TGTGCCAGCAGTGATGGGACAGCGCAAAAACTGTTTTTT. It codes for CASSDGTAQKLFF.

The CDR3 loop reads CASFRDTFYNEQFF. The CDR3 nucleotides are TGTGCCAGCTTCCGGGACACTTTCTACAATGAGCAGTTCTTC. V gene TRBV11-3 combines with J gene TRBJ2-1; D is possibly TRBD1 (6 bases). This CDR3 has 14 amino acids. The V end lost 8 bases, the J end lost 3 bases, and 14 bases lay between the germline ends. CDR1 is SGHNT and CDR2 is YENEEA in the germline V gene.

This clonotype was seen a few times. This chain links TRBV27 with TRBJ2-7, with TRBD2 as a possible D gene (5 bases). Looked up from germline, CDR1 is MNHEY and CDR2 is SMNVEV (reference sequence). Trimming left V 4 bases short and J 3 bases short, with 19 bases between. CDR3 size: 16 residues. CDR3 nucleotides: TGTGCCAGCAGTTCCCAATCTAGCCCCCGAGTCTACGAGCAGTACTTC. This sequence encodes CASSSQSSPRVYEQYF.

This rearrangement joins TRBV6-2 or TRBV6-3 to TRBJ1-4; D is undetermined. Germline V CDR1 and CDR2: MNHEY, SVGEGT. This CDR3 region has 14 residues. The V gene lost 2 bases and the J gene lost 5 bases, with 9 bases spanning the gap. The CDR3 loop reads CASSYPARNEKLFF. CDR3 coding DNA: TGTGCCAGCAGTTACCCGGCCCGGAATGAAAAACTGTTTTTT.